This entry features one TCR beta chain sequence. This entry comes from a study of blood T cell repertoires in COVID-19. Looking at the study overall: Sites in the United States, Italy and Spain provided acute and convalescent COVID-19 samples. In each case, the material was cDNA or gDNA derived from T cells, B-cell-depleted T cells, or PBMCs.

The CDR3 contains 14 residues. In germline, CDR1 is SQVTM, CDR2 ANQGSEA. The V and J ends lost 4 bases and 5 bases respectively, with 17 bases between them. Participant reports of clinical history set cohort assignment. Two negative PCRs, clearance, or symptom resolution had been documented for recovered Cohort 3 donors. The data were produced by immunoSEQ multiplex PCR, yet TCRdb's version contains in-frame clones alone and is incomplete. Among 290,000 or so clones listed, roughly 86% were seen once. The chain uses TRBV29-1 and TRBJ1-2; no firm D call. The TCR was taken from a woman aged 18 to 35 who had recovered from COVID-19. Sequenced sample: PBMCs or T cells enriched from blood (not recorded which). The CDR3 is CSVVPEGMRYGYTF. CDR3 nucleotide sequence: TGCAGCGTTGTACCGGAGGGTATGCGATATGGCTACACCTTC.